A single sample is the source of the 26 T cell receptor beta chains below, sequenced in a study of shared T cell receptors in the human thymus. Using immunoSEQ multiplex PCR, the repertoire was profiled, and TCRdb retains in-frame clones only, with some absent. The table shows hundreds of thousands of clones, with 70% to 90% occurring only once. The sample was also reused in another study, on human thymus T cells.

The sample taken for sequencing was thymocytes. These receptor sequences come from a boy under two years old with a congenital heart defect.

The chain carries TRBV2 and TRBJ2-7; D perhaps matches TRBD1 (5 bases). Germline lookup yields CDR1 SNHLY and CDR2 FYNNEI. This CDR3 spans 12 amino acids. V was clipped by 4 bases and J by 5 bases, with 9 bases between them. The CDR3 protein is CASSGQSDEQYF. CDR3 nucleotides: TGTGCCAGCAGTGGACAGAGCGACGAGCAGTACTTC.

The chain joins TRBV4-2 to TRBJ2-5; maybe TRBD2 (6 bases). The germline gives CDR1 LGHNA, CDR2 YNFKEQ. The CDR3 loop spans 17 amino acids. Trimming took 5 bases from V and 2 from J, leaving 21 bases between them. The CDR3 reads CASSSSPSLAYQETQYF. CDR3 DNA: TGTGCCAGCAGCTCAAGCCCCTCCCTAGCGTATCAAGAGACCCAGTACTTC.

This clone has only a few counts. The chain is built from TRBV5-1 and TRBJ1-5, with D possibly matching TRBD1 (5 bases). The CDR3 sequence is 14 residues long. The germline CDR1 and CDR2 sequences are SGHRS and YFSETQ. V was trimmed by 0 bases and J by 6 bases, leaving 10 bases between them. The CDR3 DNA sequence: TGCGCCAGCAGCTTGGGCGGGGCGGGTCAGCCCCAGCATTTT. Its protein is CASSLGGAGQPQHF.

V and J are TRBV28 and TRBJ2-7; TRBD2 matches at 10 bases. V shed 3 bases, J shed 0 bases, and the junction held 8 bases outside the gene matches. CDR3 size: 17 residues. Germline loops: CDR1 MDHEN, CDR2 SYDVKM. Written as DNA, the CDR3 is TGTGCCAGCAGTTTTGGTAGCGGGAGGCGAAACTCCTACGAGCAGTACTTC. It encodes CASSFGSGRRNSYEQYF. The whole variable domain, filled in from reference TRBV28 and TRBJ2-7, reads DVKVTQSSRYLVKRTGEKVFLECVQDMDHENMFWYRQDPGLGLRLIYFSYDVKMKEKGDIPEGYSVSREKKERFSLILESASTNQTSMYLCASSFGSGRRNSYEQYFGPGTRLTVT.

The V call is TRBV13, the J call TRBJ2-7; TRBD2 matches 7 bases. Germline assignment: CDR1 PRHDT and CDR2 FYEKMQ (reference sequence). Trimming cost V 5 bases and J 2 bases; bases outside gene matches: 12. The CDR3 extends over 16 amino acids. CDR3 nucleotides: TGTGCCAGCAGCGACCACCGTGGCGGGAGTGCCTACGAGCAGTACTTC. Translating gives CASSDHRGGSAYEQYF.

This chain connects TRBV4-1 to TRBJ2-2, with 15 bases aligning to TRBD2. In germline, CDR1 is MGHRA, CDR2 YSYEKL. V gave up 1 base and J gave up 3 bases; unmatched junction bases: 9. The CDR3 sequence is 20 residues long. The CDR3 DNA is TGCGCCAGCAGCCAAGGTTGGACTAGCGGGAGGGGGGAGTACACCGGGGAGCTGTTTTTT. As protein: CASSQGWTSGRGEYTGELFF.

V gene TRBV15 combines with J gene TRBJ2-2, with TRBD2 identical over 13 bases. This CDR3 is built from 18 residues. Looked up from germline, CDR1 is LNHNV and CDR2 is YYDKDF (reference sequence). V lost 1 base and J lost 4; bases outside the gene matches: 6. CDR3: CATSRVKLAGGPTGELFF. Here the CDR3 DNA reads TGTGCCACCAGCAGAGTTAAACTAGCGGGAGGGCCCACCGGGGAGCTGTTTTTT.

The chain combines TRBV15 with TRBJ2-1, with D perhaps matching TRBD1 (5 bases). From germline, CDR1 is LNHNV and CDR2 YYDKDF (reference sequence). CDR3 size: 14 residues. The V gene lost 0 bases and the J gene lost 8 bases, with 11 bases spanning the gap. The CDR3 DNA is TGTGCCACCAGCAGAGATCTCGCAGGGTATGAGCAGTTCTTC. This encodes CATSRDLAGYEQFF.

This chain joins TRBV27 and TRBJ2-2; D remains unclear. Germline-derived CDR1 and CDR2 are MNHEY and SMNVEV (reference sequence). The length of the CDR3 is 17 residues. V was clipped by 4 bases and J by 1 base, with 16 bases between them. The chain's CDR3 is CASSSNPRLKNTGELFF. For the CDR3, the DNA is TGTGCCAGCAGTTCAAATCCGAGGTTAAAGAACACCGGGGAGCTGTTTTTT.

J is TRBJ2-2 and V is TRBV5-6; 13 bases agree with TRBD2. V gave up 5 bases and J gave up 4 bases; unmatched junction bases: 5. The CDR3 consists of 16 residues. Germline values: CDR1 SGHDT, CDR2 YYEEEE. Here the CDR3 reads CASSLTSGRGTGELFF. The CDR3 bases are TGTGCCAGCAGTTTAACTAGCGGGAGGGGCACCGGGGAGCTGTTTTTT.

The rearrangement joins TRBV10-2 to TRBJ1-1; TRBD1 matches at 8 bases. The germline CDR1 and CDR2 sequences are WSHSY and SAAADI. J gave up 4 bases and V 6 bases, and 7 bases lay outside the gene matches. The CDR3 is 14 amino acids. The CDR3 DNA sequence: TGCGCCAGCAGCTCAGGGGGCAGGGGCACTGAAGCTTTCTTT. Its protein product is CASSSGGRGTEAFF.

The genes are TRBV5-6 and TRBJ2-5, with TRBD2 identical over 9 bases. The V and J ends lost 0 bases and 5 bases, in that order; junction bases with no gene match: 8. The CDR3 consists of 16 residues. The germline gives CDR1 SGHDT, CDR2 YYEEEE. DNA of the CDR3: TGTGCCAGCAGCTTGGCTGATAGCGGGAGCGGGGAGACCCAGTACTTC. It yields the protein CASSLADSGSGETQYF.

V usage is TRBV20-1 and J usage is TRBJ2-1, with D hard to call. Trimming took 5 bases from V and 12 from J, leaving 11 bases between them. From germline, CDR1 is DFQATT and CDR2 SNEGSKA (reference sequence). The CDR3 contains 10 residues. The CDR3 sequence: CSAYQQPQFF. The CDR3 DNA is TGCAGTGCTTACCAACAGCCGCAGTTCTTC.

The chain joins TRBV4-3 to TRBJ2-7; 8 nucleotides agree with TRBD2. Germline CDR1 is LGHNA and CDR2 is YSLEER. This CDR3 contains 17 residues. Germline trimming cut 0 bases from V and 0 bases from J; bases unmatched to any gene: 7. The chain's CDR3 is CASSQDPPGLGSYEQYF. The DNA of the CDR3 is TGCGCCAGCAGCCAAGATCCTCCGGGACTAGGCTCCTACGAGCAGTACTTC.

The V and J genes are TRBV27 and TRBJ2-3, with D perhaps TRBD2 (5 bases). Trimming pared 3 bases from V and 4 bases from J, leaving 14 bases between. CDR1 MNHEY and CDR2 SMNVEV come from the germline V gene (reference sequence). This CDR3 is built from 15 residues. CDR3 nucleotides: TGTGCCAGCAGTTTCGCCCTAGCAATTTCAGATACGCAGTATTTT. It translates to CASSFALAISDTQYF.

The V call is TRBV5-1, the J call TRBJ2-1; 8 bases align to TRBD2. The V gene's germline CDR1 is SGHRS and CDR2 YFSETQ. Trimming removed 4 bases from V and 6 bases from J; junction bases left unmatched: 18. The CDR3 spans 18 residues. CDR3 DNA: TGCGCCAGCAGCCCCAGGTCCACCGGGAGGGCCTCAGTCAATGAGCAGTTCTTC. Amino acids: CASSPRSTGRASVNEQFF. Supplemented by reference TRBV5-1 and TRBJ2-1, the full variable domain reads KAGVTQTPRYLIKTRGQQVTLSCSPISGHRSVSWYQQTPGQGLQFLFEYFSETQRNKGNFPGRFSGRQFSNSRSEMNVSTLELGDSALYLCASSPRSTGRASVNEQFFGPGTRLTVL.

This clone was seen only once. The CDR3 nucleotides read TGTGCCAGCAGTGATATATCGGAGGCCTCGTACGAGCAGTACTTC. Protein sequence: CASSDISEASYEQYF. This chain connects TRBV6-1 to TRBJ2-7; weak D call: TRBD2 (5 bases). Looked up from germline, CDR1 is MNHNS and CDR2 is SASEGT. This CDR3 region has 15 residues. Trimming stripped 3 bases from V and 4 bases from J, with 16 bases between.

This clone was recorded a few times. The chain couples TRBV18 to TRBJ2-2; the D is unclear. Deletions cut 4 bases from V and 1 base from J, with 4 bases between. This CDR3 has 13 residues. From germline, CDR1 is KGHSH and CDR2 LQKENI. The CDR3 DNA reads TGTGCCAGCTCACGTAGGAACACCGGGGAGCTGTTTTTT. This gives the protein CASSRRNTGELFF.

This sequence joins TRBV6-1 and TRBJ2-7, with unresolved D. The germline V and J ends were trimmed by 4 bases and 3 bases, with 7 bases remaining between them. CDR3 size: 12 residues. CDR1 and CDR2 (germline): MNHNS, SASEGT. The CDR3 loop reads CASSGHSYEQYF. The CDR3 coding sequence is TGTGCCAGCAGTGGTCACAGCTACGAGCAGTACTTC.

CDR3 coding DNA: TGCGCCAGCAGCCATTCCTACGAGCAGTACTTC. This encodes CASSHSYEQYF. This rearrangement joins TRBV5-1 to TRBJ2-7; D is undetermined. Per germline, CDR1 SGHRS and CDR2 YFSETQ. This CDR3 contains 11 residues. V was cut by 4 bases and J by 1 base, with 3 bases left in between.

This sequence joins TRBV19 and TRBJ2-3, with D maybe TRBD2 (6 bases). The CDR3 is 15 amino acids. Trimming took off 1 base at V and 4 bases at J, with 12 bases between the two ends. From germline, CDR1 is LNHDA and CDR2 SQIVND (reference sequence). The CDR3 DNA reads as TGTGCCAGTAGTATAGTGTCCAGGGAGGCAGATACGCAGTATTTT. Amino acids: CASSIVSREADTQYF. The full variable domain, in which reference TRBV19 and TRBJ2-3 provide the parts outside the CDR3, is DGGITQSPKYLFRKEGQNVTLSCEQNLNHDAMYWYRQDPGQGLRLIYYSQIVNDFQKGDIAEGYSVSREKKESFPLTVTSAQKNPTAFYLCASSIVSREADTQYFGPGTRLTVL.

The chain is built from TRBV5-4 and TRBJ2-1; 8 bases align to TRBD2. The germline V gene encodes CDR1 SGHNT and CDR2 YYREEE (reference sequence). The CDR3 totals 14 residues. V shed 2 bases, J shed 8 bases, and the junction held 6 bases outside the gene matches. The CDR3 coding sequence is TGTGCCAGCAGCTTAGCGGGAGAGGGTCATGAGCAGTTCTTC. This encodes CASSLAGEGHEQFF.

This chain links TRBV27 with TRBJ1-2, with D unclear. Germline CDR1 MNHEY, CDR2 SMNVEV (reference sequence). The germline V and J ends were trimmed by 8 bases and 8 bases, with 21 bases remaining between them. This CDR3 region has 14 residues. CDR3 region: CASGPWSPPRGYTF. The CDR3 DNA follows: TGTGCCAGCGGCCCTTGGAGCCCGCCGCGAGGCTACACCTTC.

The chain is built from TRBV6-1 and TRBJ1-5, with 7 positions matching TRBD1. The ends lost 3 bases at V and 0 bases at J; junction bases unmatched: 8. This CDR3 has 17 residues. CDR1 is MNHNS, CDR2 SASEGT, per germline. The CDR3 DNA reads as TGTGCCAGCAGTGAGCGGGACAGCCCTTATAGCAATCAGCCCCAGCATTTT. Protein: CASSERDSPYSNQPQHF.

V is TRBV4-3 and J is TRBJ2-7, with 8 bases identical to TRBD2. V shed 3 bases, J shed 5 bases, and the junction held 15 bases outside the gene matches. Per the germline V gene, CDR1 is LGHNA and CDR2 is YSLEER. This CDR3 has 17 amino acids. This chain's CDR3 is CASSQRLGGEPGDEQYF. CDR3 coding DNA: TGCGCCAGCAGCCAGCGCCTCGGGGGGGAGCCAGGCGACGAGCAGTACTTC.

The V and J genes are TRBV4-3 and TRBJ2-7; 8 positions match TRBD2. J was trimmed by 6 bases and V by 1 base; bases with no gene match: 11. The CDR3 sequence is 16 residues long. CDR1 and CDR2 from the germline V gene are LGHNA and YSLEER. The CDR3 DNA follows: TGCGCCAGCAGCCAAGGCCCCCCCCAGCGGGAGACCGAGCAGTACTTC. Translated, it gives CASSQGPPQRETEQYF.